This T cell receptor (beta chain) was sequenced during a study of beta chain features in type 1 diabetes. Study-wide results and caveats: The study found fewer insertions and more deletions at VDJ junctions in type 1 diabetes patients. In patients and controls equally, PCR might favor templates that are shorter.

Expressed TCRB transcripts were sequenced after all isolated RNA was converted to cDNA. Libraries were prepared by immunoSEQ multiplex PCR; TCRdb keeps only in-frame clonotypes and omits some of them. The table includes 240,000 or so clones, 25% to 35% detected once. This clone was seen more than once but under ten times. Its antigen is undetermined. The TCR sequence derives from a man aged 30-40 years in good health. The sequenced sample was central memory CD4+ T cells from blood.

DNA of the CDR3: TGTGCCAGCAGCTTTGGGCACCTGGAGACCCAGTACTTC. This translates into CASSFGHLETQYF. The genes are TRBV7-7 and TRBJ2-5; unclear D gene. V was cut by 3 bases and J by 5 bases, with 10 bases left in between. This CDR3 comprises 13 residues. Germline CDR1 SSHAT, CDR2 FNYEAQ (reference sequence). The whole variable domain, filled in from reference TRBV7-7 and TRBJ2-5, reads GAGVSQSPRYKVTKRGQDVTLRCDPISSHATLYWYQQALGQGPEFLTYFNYEAQPDKSGLPSDRFSAERPEGSISTLTIQRTEQRDSAMYRCASSFGHLETQYFGPGTRLLVL.